This is a list of T cell receptor beta chains from one sample in a study of shared clonotypes between healthy human individuals. Assay: immunoSEQ multiplex PCR; the TCRdb copy retains only in-frame clones and omits some. The sample contains around 2,000,000 clones, approximately 95% of which appear only once. The specimen sequenced was naive CD4+ T cells sorted from blood. Source of these receptors: a man aged 18 to 30 in good health. CDR3s include the opening cysteine and the closing phenylalanine or tryptophan. Each record gives: CDR3 DNA, CDR3 protein, V gene, J gene, clone size, D gene. A D gene is named only where the DNA matches it firmly. Rows may omit the clone size; those that give it use once, few, many or a size class.

TGTGCCAGCAGCTCCCAGACAGCCGAGAGCTCCTATAATTCACCCCTCCACTTT,CASSSQTAESSYNSPLHF,TRBV11-3,TRBJ1-6,NA,NA
TGTGCCAGCTCACCCCAGACAGGGCCGAATTCACCCCTCCACTTT,CASSPQTGPNSPLHF,TRBV18,TRBJ1-6,NA,TRBD1
TGTGCCAGCAGCTTACGGTTCTCCTACGAGCAGTACTTC,CASSLRFSYEQYF,TRBV11-2,TRBJ2-7,NA,NA
TGTGCCAGCGCATTAACAGGGGCGGAGGGCGAAAAACTGTTTTTT,CASALTGAEGEKLFF,TRBV2,TRBJ1-4,NA,TRBD1
TGTGCCAGCAGCGTAGGTAAGTATAGGGACAGGAGGCATGAAAAACTGTTTTTT,CASSVGKYRDRRHEKLFF,TRBV9,TRBJ1-4,NA,TRBD1
TGTGCCATCAGTGAGTCAGGGAGGAACGGCTACGAGCAGTACTTC,CAISESGRNGYEQYF,TRBV10-3,TRBJ2-7,NA,NA
TGTGCCTGGAACCCTATGGACAGGGCAAGGACCTACGAGCAGTACTTC,CAWNPMDRARTYEQYF,TRBV30,TRBJ2-7,NA,TRBD1
TGTGCCAGCAGCCCCACCCCGCCCGGGATGGCGGGGACTGAAGCTTTCTTT,CASSPTPPGMAGTEAFF,TRBV7-3,TRBJ1-1,NA,NA
TGTGCCAGCTCACCGAGGACAGGGGGGGAGACCCAGTACTTC,CASSPRTGGETQYF,TRBV18,TRBJ2-5,NA,TRBD1
TGCGCCAGCAGCCAGCAGGAGGGCTCTTACGAGCAGTACTTC,CASSQQEGSYEQYF,TRBV4-3,TRBJ2-7,NA,NA
TGTGCCAGCAGTTACTCAGGACAGGCTAATCAGCCCCAGCATTTT,CASSYSGQANQPQHF,TRBV6-6,TRBJ1-5,NA,TRBD1
TGTGCCAGCTCTCAGGACGTAAACAATCAGCCCCAGCATTTT,CASSQDVNNQPQHF,TRBV18,TRBJ1-5,NA,NA
TGTGCCAGTAGTATAAATCTCCACCGATTTGCGGCTAATGAAAAACTGTTTTTT,CASSINLHRFAANEKLFF,TRBV19,TRBJ1-4,NA,NA
TGTGCCAGCAGCTTAGACAGGGTAGGCAATCAGCCCCAGCATTTT,CASSLDRVGNQPQHF,TRBV7-8,TRBJ1-5,NA,NA
TGTGCCAGCAGTCCCGGGGGAGTCACCGGGGAGCTGTTTTTT,CASSPGGVTGELFF,TRBV11-3,TRBJ2-2,NA,NA
TGTGCCAGCAGCCAAGCCCCCCTTCTAGCGGGGGAGACCGAGCAGTACTTC,CASSQAPLLAGETEQYF,TRBV5-6,TRBJ2-7,NA,TRBD2
TGTGCCAGCAGTTCAACAGGGGGCCAGGGCACAGATACGCAGTATTTT,CASSSTGGQGTDTQYF,TRBV28,TRBJ2-3,NA,TRBD1
TGCGCCAGCAGCCTCACTTTTAATGAAAAACTGTTTTTT,CASSLTFNEKLFF,TRBV5-1,TRBJ1-4,NA,NA
TGTGCCAGCAGTTACTCGGGGGCCGGGGAGCAGTACTTC,CASSYSGAGEQYF,TRBV6-5,TRBJ2-7,NA,NA
TGTGCCAGCAGCCCCAGTCGGGGGGCTGGAAACACCATATATTTT,CASSPSRGAGNTIYF,TRBV11-2,TRBJ1-3,NA,NA
TGCGCCAGCAGTGAATCCTACGAGCAGTACTTC,CASSESYEQYF,TRBV10-1,TRBJ2-7,NA,NA
TGTGCCAGCAGGGGGTGGACTAGCCGGAACACAGATACGCAGTATTTT,CASRGWTSRNTDTQYF,TRBV2,TRBJ2-3,NA,TRBD2
TGCAGCGCGAAGGTTGGGCTAGGTAACCACGAGCAGTACTTC,CSAKVGLGNHEQYF,TRBV29-1,TRBJ2-7,NA,NA
TGTGCCAGTAGTATAAACGGGTGGGAAAAACTGTTTTTT,CASSINGWEKLFF,TRBV19,TRBJ1-4,NA,NA
TGCGCCAGCAGTCCCCCTCAGCGGGAGGGCCATGTGTTCCACGATGAGCAGTTCTTC,CASSPPQREGHVFHDEQFF,TRBV23-1,TRBJ2-1,NA,TRBD2
TGCGCCAGCAGCCCTGGGGGGGAGAAGTATGGCTACACCTTC,CASSPGGEKYGYTF,TRBV4-1,TRBJ1-2,NA,NA
TGTGCCAGCAGTTTACTCCGGGACATAGCCTACGAGCAGTACTTC,CASSLLRDIAYEQYF,TRBV27,TRBJ2-7,NA,NA
TGCGCCAGCAGCCCGCTAGCGGGGATCTCCTACGAGCAGTACTTC,CASSPLAGISYEQYF,TRBV4-1,TRBJ2-7,once,TRBD2
TGTGCCAGCCGACTAGCGGGAGGATACGAGCAGTACTTC,CASRLAGGYEQYF,TRBV7-2,TRBJ2-7,NA,TRBD2
TGTGCCAGCAGCTGGGACAGGGGGAGCAATCAGCCCCAGCATTTT,CASSWDRGSNQPQHF,TRBV5-4,TRBJ1-5,NA,TRBD1
TGTGCCAGCAGTTTCGGACTAGCGGGAGGGGAGACCCAGTACTTC,CASSFGLAGGETQYF,TRBV28,TRBJ2-5,NA,TRBD2
TGTGCCAGTAGTTCAGTCGACCAGACCTACGAGCAGTACTTC,CASSSVDQTYEQYF,TRBV19,TRBJ2-7,few,NA
TGCGCCAGCAGCCAAGATAGACTAGCGGGGGACTCGTGGGAGACCCAGTACTTC,CASSQDRLAGDSWETQYF,TRBV4-1,TRBJ2-5,NA,TRBD2
TGTGCCAGCAGTTTCTACGAGCAGTACTTC,CASSFYEQYF,TRBV6-1,TRBJ2-7,NA,NA
TGTGCCAGCAGCCTCACAACGGACAACTATGGCTACACCTTC,CASSLTTDNYGYTF,TRBV9,TRBJ1-2,NA,NA
TGTGCCAGCTCCTCGGGACGGAATAATTCACCCCTCCACTTT,CASSSGRNNSPLHF,TRBV28,TRBJ1-6,NA,NA
TGTGCCAGCAGCCAAATCGGACTCGAGGGCGACGAGCAGTACTTC,CASSQIGLEGDEQYF,TRBV6-5,TRBJ2-7,many,NA
TGTGCCAGCAGCGTAGGGGTCCTAAAAGAGACCCAGTACTTC,CASSVGVLKETQYF,TRBV9,TRBJ2-5,NA,NA
TGTGCCAGCAGCTTGCCGGGGAGAACAGATACGCAGTATTTT,CASSLPGRTDTQYF,TRBV5-4,TRBJ2-3,once,NA
TGCGCCAGCAGCCAAGACCCGGGACTAGGCTTCGGTGAGCAGTTCTTC,CASSQDPGLGFGEQFF,TRBV4-3,TRBJ2-1,NA,TRBD2